This TCR beta chain comes out of a study of cytomegalovirus exposure and HLA in healthy donors. Study-wide results and caveats: While the bulk of TCR sequences proved rare, some public TCRs turned up in many donors. Compared with the roughly 700-donor mean, an Asian-associated ancestry cluster reportedly had fewer N-insertions, according to a later analysis. Later analysis identified a missense DCLRE1C variant that was linked to TCR beta V- and J-gene trimming. In a later analysis, approximately 18,000 TCR beta sequences were associated with HLA alleles at 0.05 false discovery rate.

Concerning this clone: Its antigen remains unknown.

PCR used 60 Vbeta primers and 13 Jbeta primers. Only in-frame clones appear in the TCRdb table, and some are missing; sequencing was by immunoSEQ multiplex PCR. The data hold 150,000 to 170,000 clones, with about 83% observed a single time. V lost 9 bases, J lost 6 bases, and 16 bases lay in between. Germline lookup yields CDR1 SGHDT and CDR2 YYEEEE. The CDR3 consists of 12 residues. V usage is TRBV5-6 and J usage is TRBJ2-7; D possibly corresponds to TRBD1 (5 bases). This TCR was sampled from a woman aged 40 to 50 in good health and CMV-seronegative. Sequenced material: PBMCs. The CDR3 nucleotides read TGTGCCATCGTTCCAGGGTGGGGCGAGCAGTACTTC. As protein: CAIVPGWGEQYF.